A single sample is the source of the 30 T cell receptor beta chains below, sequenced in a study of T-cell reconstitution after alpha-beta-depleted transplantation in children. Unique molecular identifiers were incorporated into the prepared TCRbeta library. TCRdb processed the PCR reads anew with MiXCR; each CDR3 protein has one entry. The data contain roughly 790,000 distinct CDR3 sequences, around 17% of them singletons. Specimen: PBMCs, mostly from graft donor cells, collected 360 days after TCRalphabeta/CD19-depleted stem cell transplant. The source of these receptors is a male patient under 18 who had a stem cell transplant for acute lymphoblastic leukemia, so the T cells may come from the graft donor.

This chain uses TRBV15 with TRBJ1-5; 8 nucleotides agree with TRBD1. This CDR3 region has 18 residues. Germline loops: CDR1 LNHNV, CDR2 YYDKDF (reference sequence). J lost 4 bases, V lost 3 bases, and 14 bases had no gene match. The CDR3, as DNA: TGTGCCACCAGCAGTCGCCATAGACAGGGGCCTTGGAATCAGCCCCAGCATTTT. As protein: CATSSRHRQGPWNQPQHF.

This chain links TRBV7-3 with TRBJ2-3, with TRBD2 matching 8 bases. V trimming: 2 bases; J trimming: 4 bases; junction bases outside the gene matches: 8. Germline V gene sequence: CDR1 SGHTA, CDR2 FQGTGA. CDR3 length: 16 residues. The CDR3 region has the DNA TGTGCCAGCAGCTTATTCGGGAGAGCGGGAGCAGATACGCAGTATTTT. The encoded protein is CASSLFGRAGADTQYF.

In DNA form, the CDR3 reads TGCAGTGCTAGAGATGGGGGCAGGATCCTGGGTTACAATGAGCAGTTCTTC. The encoded protein is CSARDGGRILGYNEQFF. The chain combines TRBV20-1 with TRBJ2-1; maybe TRBD1 (6 bases). V lost 0 bases, J lost 4 bases, and 19 bases lay in between. Germline CDR1 and CDR2: DFQATT and SNEGSKA (reference sequence). The CDR3 has 17 amino acids.

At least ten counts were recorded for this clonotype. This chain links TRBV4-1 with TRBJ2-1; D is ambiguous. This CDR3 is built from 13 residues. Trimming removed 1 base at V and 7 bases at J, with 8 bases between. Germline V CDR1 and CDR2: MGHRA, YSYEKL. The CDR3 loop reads CASSQGRVNEQFF. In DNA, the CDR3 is TGCGCCAGCAGCCAAGGGAGAGTTAATGAGCAGTTCTTC.

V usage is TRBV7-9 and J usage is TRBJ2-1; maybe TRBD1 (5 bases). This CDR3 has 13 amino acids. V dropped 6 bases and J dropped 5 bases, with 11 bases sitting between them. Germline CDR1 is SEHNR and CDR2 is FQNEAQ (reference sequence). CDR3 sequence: CASRPTAHNEQFF. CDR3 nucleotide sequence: TGTGCCAGCAGACCGACAGCTCACAATGAGCAGTTCTTC.

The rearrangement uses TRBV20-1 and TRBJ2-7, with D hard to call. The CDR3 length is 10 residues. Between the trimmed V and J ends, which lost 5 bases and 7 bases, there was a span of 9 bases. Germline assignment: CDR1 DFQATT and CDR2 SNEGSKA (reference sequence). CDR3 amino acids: CSAPKEEQYF. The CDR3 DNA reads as TGCAGTGCTCCCAAGGAGGAGCAGTACTTC.

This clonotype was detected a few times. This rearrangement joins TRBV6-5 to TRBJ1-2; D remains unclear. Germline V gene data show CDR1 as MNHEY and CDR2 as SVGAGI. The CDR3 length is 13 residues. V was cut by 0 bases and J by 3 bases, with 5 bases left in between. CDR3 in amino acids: CASSYSPDYGYTF. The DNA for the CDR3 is TGTGCCAGCAGTTACTCTCCAGACTATGGCTACACCTTC.

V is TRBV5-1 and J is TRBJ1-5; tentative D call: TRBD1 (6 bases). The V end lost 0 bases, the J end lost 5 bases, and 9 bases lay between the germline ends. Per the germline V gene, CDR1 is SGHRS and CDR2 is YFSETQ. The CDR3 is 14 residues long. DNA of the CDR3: TGCGCCAGCAGCTTGGACAGGGAGGATCAGCCCCAGCATTTT. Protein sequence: CASSLDREDQPQHF.

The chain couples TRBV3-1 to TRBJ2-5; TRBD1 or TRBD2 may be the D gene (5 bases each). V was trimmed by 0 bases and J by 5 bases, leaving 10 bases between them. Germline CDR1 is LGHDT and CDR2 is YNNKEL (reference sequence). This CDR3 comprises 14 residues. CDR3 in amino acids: CASSQETRDETQYF. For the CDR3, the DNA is TGTGCCAGCAGCCAAGAAACCAGGGACGAGACCCAGTACTTC.

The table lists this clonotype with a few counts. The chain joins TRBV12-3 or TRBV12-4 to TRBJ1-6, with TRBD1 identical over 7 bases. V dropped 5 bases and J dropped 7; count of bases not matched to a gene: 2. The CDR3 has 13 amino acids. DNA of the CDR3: TGTGCCAGCAGTGGACAGGCGAATTCACCCCTCCACTTT. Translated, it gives CASSGQANSPLHF.

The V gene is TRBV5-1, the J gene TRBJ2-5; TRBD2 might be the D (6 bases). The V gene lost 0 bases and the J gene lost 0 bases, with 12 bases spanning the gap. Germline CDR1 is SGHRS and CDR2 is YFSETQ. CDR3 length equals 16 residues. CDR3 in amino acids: CASSLVASVNQETQYF. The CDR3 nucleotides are TGCGCCAGCAGCTTGGTGGCTAGCGTGAACCAAGAGACCCAGTACTTC.

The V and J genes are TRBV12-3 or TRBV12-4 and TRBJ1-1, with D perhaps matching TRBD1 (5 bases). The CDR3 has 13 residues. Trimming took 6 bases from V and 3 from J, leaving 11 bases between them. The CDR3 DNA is TGTGCCAGCAGCCCAGCAGGGTACACTGAAGCTTTCTTT. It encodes CASSPAGYTEAFF.

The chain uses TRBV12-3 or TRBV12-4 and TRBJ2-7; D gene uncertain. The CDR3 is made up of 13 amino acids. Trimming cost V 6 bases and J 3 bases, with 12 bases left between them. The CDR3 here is CASSSDVNYEQYF. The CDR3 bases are TGTGCCAGCAGCTCGGACGTAAACTACGAGCAGTACTTC.

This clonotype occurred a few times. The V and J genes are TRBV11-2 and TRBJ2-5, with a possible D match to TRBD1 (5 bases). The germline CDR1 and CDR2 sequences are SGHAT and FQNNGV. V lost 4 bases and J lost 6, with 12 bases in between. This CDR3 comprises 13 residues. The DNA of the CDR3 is TGTGCCAGCAGCTCCTCTAGGGGAAAGACCCAGTACTTC. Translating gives CASSSSRGKTQYF. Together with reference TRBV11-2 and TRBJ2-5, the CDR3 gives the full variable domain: EAGVAQSPRYKIIEKRQSVAFWCNPISGHATLYWYQQILGQGPKLLIQFQNNGVVDDSQLPKDRFSAERLKGVDSTLKIQPAKLEDSAVYLCASSSSRGKTQYFGPGTRLLVL.

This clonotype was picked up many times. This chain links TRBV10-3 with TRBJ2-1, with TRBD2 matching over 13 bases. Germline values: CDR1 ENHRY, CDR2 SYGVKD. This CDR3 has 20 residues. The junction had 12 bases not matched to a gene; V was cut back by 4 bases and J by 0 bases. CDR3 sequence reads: CAISGGGSTSGRYSYNEQFF. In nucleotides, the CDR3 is TGTGCCATCAGTGGGGGGGGTTCGACTAGCGGGAGGTACTCCTACAATGAGCAGTTCTTC.

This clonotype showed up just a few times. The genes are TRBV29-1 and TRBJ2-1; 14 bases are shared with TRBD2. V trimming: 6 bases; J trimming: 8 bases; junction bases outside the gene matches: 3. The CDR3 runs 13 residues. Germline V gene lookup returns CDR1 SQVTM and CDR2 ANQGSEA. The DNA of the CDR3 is TGCAGCGTCGGGACTAGCGGGAGACATGAGCAGTTCTTC. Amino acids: CSVGTSGRHEQFF.

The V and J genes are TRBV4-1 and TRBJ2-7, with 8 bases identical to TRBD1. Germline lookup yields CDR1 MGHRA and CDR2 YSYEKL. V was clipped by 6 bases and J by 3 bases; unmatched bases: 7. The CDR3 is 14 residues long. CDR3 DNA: TGCGCCAGCAGTCCTCAAGGGACAGGCTACGAGCAGTACTTC. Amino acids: CASSPQGTGYEQYF.

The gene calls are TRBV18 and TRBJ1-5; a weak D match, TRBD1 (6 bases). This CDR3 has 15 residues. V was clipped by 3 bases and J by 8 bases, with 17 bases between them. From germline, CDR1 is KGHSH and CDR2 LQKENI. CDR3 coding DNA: TGTGCCAGCTCACCTTTACAGGGTCTTCTTGAGCCCCAGCATTTT. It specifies CASSPLQGLLEPQHF.

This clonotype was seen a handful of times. The CDR3 nucleotides read TGTGCCAGCAGTGCGACTAGCGCCCACGAGCAGTACTTC. Amino acids: CASSATSAHEQYF. The rearrangement uses TRBV2 and TRBJ2-7; 8 positions agree with TRBD2. This CDR3 region has 13 residues. Germline values: CDR1 SNHLY, CDR2 FYNNEI. The J segment lost 5 bases and the V segment lost 4 bases, leaving 4 bases of the junction unmatched. The whole variable domain, remainder taken from reference TRBV2 and TRBJ2-7, is EPEVTQTPSHQVTQMGQEVILRCVPISNHLYFYWYRQILGQKVEFLVSFYNNEISEKSEIFDDQFSVERPDGSNFTLKIRSTKLEDSAMYFCASSATSAHEQYFGPGTRLTVT.

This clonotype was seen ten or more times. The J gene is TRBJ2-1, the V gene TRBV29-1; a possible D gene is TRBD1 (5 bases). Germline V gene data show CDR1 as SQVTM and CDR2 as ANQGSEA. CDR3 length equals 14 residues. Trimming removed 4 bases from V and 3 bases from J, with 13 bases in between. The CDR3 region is CSVGISTVYNEQFF. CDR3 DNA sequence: TGCAGCGTTGGAATTTCGACAGTCTACAATGAGCAGTTCTTC.

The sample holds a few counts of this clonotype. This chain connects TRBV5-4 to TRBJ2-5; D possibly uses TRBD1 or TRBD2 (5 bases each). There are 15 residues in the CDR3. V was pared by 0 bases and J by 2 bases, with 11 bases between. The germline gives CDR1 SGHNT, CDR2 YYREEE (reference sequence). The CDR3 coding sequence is TGTGCCAGCAGCTTGGGGGGACGCCCACAAGAGACCCAGTACTTC. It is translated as CASSLGGRPQETQYF.

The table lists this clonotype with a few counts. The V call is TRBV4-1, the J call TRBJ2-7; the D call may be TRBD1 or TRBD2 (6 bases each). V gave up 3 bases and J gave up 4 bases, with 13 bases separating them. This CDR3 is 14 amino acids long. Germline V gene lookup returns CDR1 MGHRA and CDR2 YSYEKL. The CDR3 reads CASSHRGLGYEQYF. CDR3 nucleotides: TGCGCCAGCAGCCACCGGGGGCTGGGGTACGAGCAGTACTTC.

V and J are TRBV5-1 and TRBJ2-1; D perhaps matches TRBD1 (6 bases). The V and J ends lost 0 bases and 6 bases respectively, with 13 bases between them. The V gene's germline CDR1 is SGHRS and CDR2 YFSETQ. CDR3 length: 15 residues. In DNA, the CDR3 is TGCGCCAGCAGCTTGGGTTGGACAGAGCTCAATGAGCAGTTCTTC. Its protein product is CASSLGWTELNEQFF.

Written as DNA, the CDR3 is TGTGCCACCAGCAGAGATTTATGGGACAGGTGGATGAAGGGTGTCAAAAACATTCAGTACTTC. As protein: CATSRDLWDRWMKGVKNIQYF. This rearrangement joins TRBV15 to TRBJ2-4, with TRBD1 identical over 8 bases. Losses at the gene ends were 0 bases for V and 3 bases for J; bases not matched to a gene: 19. This CDR3 region has 21 residues. Germline lookup yields CDR1 LNHNV and CDR2 YYDKDF (reference sequence).

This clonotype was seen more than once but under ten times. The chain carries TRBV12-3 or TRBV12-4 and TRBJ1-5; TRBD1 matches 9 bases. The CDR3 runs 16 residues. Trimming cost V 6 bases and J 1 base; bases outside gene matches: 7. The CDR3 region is CASSRTGERSNQPQHF. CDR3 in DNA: TGTGCCAGCAGCCGGACAGGGGAACGGAGCAATCAGCCCCAGCATTTT.

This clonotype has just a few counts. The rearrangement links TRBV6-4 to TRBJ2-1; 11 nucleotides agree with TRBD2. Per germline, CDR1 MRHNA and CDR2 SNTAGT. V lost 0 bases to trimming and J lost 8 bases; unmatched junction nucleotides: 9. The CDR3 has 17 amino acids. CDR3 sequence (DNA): TGTGCCAGCAGTGACTCGAGTAGCGGGAGGGTTGGGCATGAGCAGTTCTTC. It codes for CASSDSSSGRVGHEQFF.

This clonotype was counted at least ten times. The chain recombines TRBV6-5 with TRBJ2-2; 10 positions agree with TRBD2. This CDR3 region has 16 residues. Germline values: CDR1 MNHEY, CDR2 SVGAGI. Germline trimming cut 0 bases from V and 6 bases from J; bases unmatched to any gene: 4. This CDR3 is CASSYSASGRAGELFF. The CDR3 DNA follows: TGTGCCAGCAGTTACTCGGCCAGCGGGAGGGCCGGGGAGCTGTTTTTT.

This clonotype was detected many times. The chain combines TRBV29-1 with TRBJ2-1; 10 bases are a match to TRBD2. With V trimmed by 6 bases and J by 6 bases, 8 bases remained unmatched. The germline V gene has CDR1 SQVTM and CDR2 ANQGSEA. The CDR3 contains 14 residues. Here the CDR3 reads CSVGVLAGVNEQFF. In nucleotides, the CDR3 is TGCAGCGTCGGCGTGCTAGCGGGAGTCAATGAGCAGTTCTTC.

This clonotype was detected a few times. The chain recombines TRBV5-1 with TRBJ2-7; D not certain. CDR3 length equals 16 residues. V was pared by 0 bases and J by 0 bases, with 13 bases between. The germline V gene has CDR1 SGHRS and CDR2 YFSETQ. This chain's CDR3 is CASSLGVNFNSYEQYF. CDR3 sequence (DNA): TGCGCCAGCAGCTTGGGCGTTAACTTTAACTCCTACGAGCAGTACTTC.

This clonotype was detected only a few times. In nucleotides, the CDR3 is TGCGCCAGCATAGGCGGTCAAGAGACCCAGTACTTC. Protein sequence: CASIGGQETQYF. V gene TRBV5-1 combines with J gene TRBJ2-5, with unresolved D. Germline loops: CDR1 SGHRS, CDR2 YFSETQ. V lost 6 bases to trimming and J lost 2 bases, with 8 bases between them. The CDR3 runs to 12 residues.